This is a list of T cell receptor beta chains from one sample in a study of blood T cell repertoires in COVID-19. Sequencing used immunoSEQ multiplex PCR; TCRdb keeps in-frame clones, though not all of them. The top ten hold around 0.97% of the sample, which has approximately 300,000 clones, about 90% seen once. Sequencing input: peripheral blood. The source is a woman between 40 and 50 years old with COVID-19, enrolled during active disease. CDR3s leave out the opening cysteine and the closing phenylalanine or tryptophan. Each record gives: CDR3 length, V gene, D gene, clone size, CDR3 protein. D genes are given only for firm matches. Size values are once, few and many counts, or a class for expanded clones, and some rows have none.

>16|TRBV15|-|once
ATSRDLKMGGMNTEAF
>12|TRBV7-3|TRBD2|-
ASSPSGRTDTQY
>14|TRBV27|-|-
ASSLRAGNSYNEQF
>13|TRBV5-6|TRBD1|-
ASSLRQGRNEKLF
>11|TRBV7-3|TRBD1|-
ASSSGQANIQY
>13|TRBV28|TRBD2|-
ASSLLKRGLYEQY
>15|TRBV24-1|TRBD1|-
ATSDTQTGASGDTQY
>13|TRBV18|TRBD1|once
ASSPGQGPSYEQY
>15|TRBV18|-|-
ASSPSVLADSYNEQF
>10|TRBV12-3/TRBV12-4|-|-
ASSLYQETQY
>14|TRBV24-1|-|-
ATSDSDGSSYNEQF
>11|TRBV19|-|-
ASSLAYDTEAF
>11|TRBV28|TRBD1|-
ASSFQGVYEQY
>10|TRBV2|-|-
ASSWTTDTQY
>13|TRBV7-8|TRBD2|-
ASRPGGGYSYEQY
>12|TRBV28|-|-
ASNQGAMRTEAF
>10|TRBV6-5|-|once
ASSPGSGGYT
>16|TRBV27|TRBD2|-
ASKPLSGNLAIRETQY
>11|TRBV27|-|-
ASSPPYRAEQF
>13|TRBV7-2|TRBD2|-
ASRWTSGTLSEQF
>12|TRBV27|-|-
ASSLYRGGDTQY
>13|TRBV6-5|TRBD1|-
ASSIQGAGANVLT
>9|TRBV12-3/TRBV12-4|TRBD1|-
ASRDRAEAF
>17|TRBV7-3|TRBD2|-
ASSLTTSGSRTFYNEQF
>14|TRBV19|-|-
ASSIQTGYPGNTIY
>14|TRBV24-1|TRBD2|-
ATSDLTSGDQETQY
>10|TRBV10-3|TRBD1|-
AISERTGEAF
>11|TRBV12-3/TRBV12-4|TRBD2|-
ASRTSGIDEQY
>12|TRBV9|TRBD2|-
ASSVGTSIYEQY
>15|TRBV7-2|TRBD2|once
ASSLSSGRAWRDEQF
>11|TRBV19|-|-
ATALGHYNEQF
>13|TRBV5-1|TRBD1|-
ASSFPDRGNNEQF
>11|TRBV7-2|-|-
ASSADRKRNYT
>10|TRBV5-4|-|-
ASSFGTYEQY
>13|TRBV5-1|-|-
ASSRRGVPGEKLF
>15|TRBV3-1/TRBV3-2|-|once
ASSQDPSSGLFYGYT
>13|TRBV5-1|TRBD1|-
ASSSAQGDNSPLH
>11|TRBV27|-|-
ASIGGPWDEQF
>9|TRBV25-1|-|-
ASSELGSGY
>12|TRBV7-2|TRBD1|-
ASSLGRQGATQF
>13|TRBV4-2|TRBD1|-
ASNQGEGAGYGYT
>13|TRBV7-9|TRBD1|-
ASSSDRGPGNTIY